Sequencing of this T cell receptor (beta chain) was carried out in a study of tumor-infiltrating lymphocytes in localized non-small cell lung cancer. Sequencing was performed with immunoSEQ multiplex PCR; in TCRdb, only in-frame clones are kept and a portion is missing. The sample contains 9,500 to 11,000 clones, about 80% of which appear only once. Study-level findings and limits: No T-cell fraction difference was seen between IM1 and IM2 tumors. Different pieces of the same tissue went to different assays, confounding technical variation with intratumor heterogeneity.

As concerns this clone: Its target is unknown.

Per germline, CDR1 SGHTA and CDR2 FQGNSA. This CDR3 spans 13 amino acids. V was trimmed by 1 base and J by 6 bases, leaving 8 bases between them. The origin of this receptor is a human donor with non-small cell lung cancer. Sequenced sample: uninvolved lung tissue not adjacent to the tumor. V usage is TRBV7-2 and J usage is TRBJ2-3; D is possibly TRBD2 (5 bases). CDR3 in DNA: TGTGCCAGCAGCTTAGTCACGGGGGATACGCAGTATTTT. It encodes CASSLVTGDTQYF.